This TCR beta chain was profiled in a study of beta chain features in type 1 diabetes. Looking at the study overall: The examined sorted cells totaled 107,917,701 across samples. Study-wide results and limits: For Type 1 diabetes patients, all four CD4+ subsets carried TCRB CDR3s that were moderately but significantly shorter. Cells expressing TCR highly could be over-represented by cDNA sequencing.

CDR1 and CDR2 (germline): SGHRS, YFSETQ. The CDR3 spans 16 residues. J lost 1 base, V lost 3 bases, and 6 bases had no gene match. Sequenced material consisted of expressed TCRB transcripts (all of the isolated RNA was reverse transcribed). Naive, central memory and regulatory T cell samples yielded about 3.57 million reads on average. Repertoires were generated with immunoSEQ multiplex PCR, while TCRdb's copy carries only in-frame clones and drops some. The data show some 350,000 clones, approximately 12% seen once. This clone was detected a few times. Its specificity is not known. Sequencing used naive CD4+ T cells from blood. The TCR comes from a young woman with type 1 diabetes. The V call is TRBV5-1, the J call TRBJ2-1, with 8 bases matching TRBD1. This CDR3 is CASSSTGDSSYNEQFF. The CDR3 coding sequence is TGCGCCAGCAGCTCGACAGGGGACAGTTCCTACAATGAGCAGTTCTTC.